The rows below give T cell receptor beta chains drawn from one sample of a study of vaccination and CD4 T cells after COVID-19. TCRdb independently ran MiXCR on the PCR reads; one entry per CDR3 protein. The data show about 20,000 distinct CDR3 sequences, 78% seen once. Antigens of these TCRs are unknown. The specimen was CD4+ T cells from blood, cultured in vitro, collected after SARS-CoV-2 vaccination. The receptors here all came from a human donor who received a COVID-19 vaccine. Both conserved end residues are trimmed from each CDR3. Each record gives: J gene, V gene, CDR3 protein.

j_call: TRBJ2-1
v_call: TRBV7-9
cdr3_aa: ASSSSSGGARDEQF

j_call: TRBJ2-4
v_call: TRBV25-1
cdr3_aa: ASSDYGQGAAKNIQY

j_call: TRBJ1-4
v_call: TRBV12-3/TRBV12-4
cdr3_aa: ASSPPWGREKLF

j_call: TRBJ1-5
v_call: TRBV7-2
cdr3_aa: ASSLQPSRQGGQPQH

j_call: TRBJ2-3
v_call: TRBV9
cdr3_aa: ASSAMTSGDTQY

j_call: TRBJ1-1
v_call: TRBV29-1
cdr3_aa: SVRRDPSTEAF

j_call: TRBJ1-2
v_call: TRBV25-1
cdr3_aa: ASSEGQAYGYT

j_call: TRBJ2-5
v_call: TRBV12-3/TRBV12-4
cdr3_aa: ASSFSAGALETQY

j_call: TRBJ1-2
v_call: TRBV6-1
cdr3_aa: ASGQGAVIYGYT

j_call: TRBJ2-1
v_call: TRBV24-1
cdr3_aa: ATRLAGEQF

j_call: TRBJ1-2
v_call: TRBV5-1
cdr3_aa: ASSLDAGDYGYT

j_call: TRBJ1-6
v_call: TRBV2
cdr3_aa: ASGQLSSYNSPLH

j_call: TRBJ2-1
v_call: TRBV5-1
cdr3_aa: ASSPMRTSGYNEQF

j_call: TRBJ1-1
v_call: TRBV21-1
cdr3_aa: ASSKALVRGPNTEAF

j_call: TRBJ2-3
v_call: TRBV6-1
cdr3_aa: ASSEGTGEGTDTQY

j_call: TRBJ2-1
v_call: TRBV6-1
cdr3_aa: ASRLTGGANEQF

j_call: TRBJ1-2
v_call: TRBV5-5
cdr3_aa: ASSLMEGLFYGYT

j_call: TRBJ2-3
v_call: TRBV19
cdr3_aa: ASSGGVEGSTDTQY

j_call: TRBJ1-6
v_call: TRBV19
cdr3_aa: AKYGRTGYSPLH

j_call: TRBJ2-1
v_call: TRBV20-1
cdr3_aa: SARTGTSGVLSEGEQF

j_call: TRBJ1-2
v_call: TRBV20-1
cdr3_aa: STGGVGGYT

j_call: TRBJ1-2
v_call: TRBV6-1
cdr3_aa: ASRTGQAANYGYT

j_call: TRBJ2-2
v_call: TRBV6-1
cdr3_aa: ASKGTSGGASTGELF

j_call: TRBJ2-1
v_call: TRBV7-9
cdr3_aa: ASSLFEGAEEL

j_call: TRBJ1-5
v_call: TRBV12-3/TRBV12-4
cdr3_aa: ASSLFGGNQPQH

j_call: TRBJ2-1
v_call: TRBV5-4
cdr3_aa: ASSSGGTSGRNEQF

j_call: TRBJ1-6
v_call: TRBV6-4
cdr3_aa: ASATDHNSPLH

j_call: TRBJ1-2
v_call: TRBV24-1
cdr3_aa: ATSDAGQGGGYT

j_call: TRBJ2-7
v_call: TRBV20-1
cdr3_aa: SARKVTSYEQY

j_call: TRBJ2-3
v_call: TRBV2
cdr3_aa: ASSLGQGREQY

j_call: TRBJ1-1
v_call: TRBV5-1
cdr3_aa: ASSLGSPGGVSNTEAF

j_call: TRBJ2-3
v_call: TRBV7-9
cdr3_aa: ASSSDGYTDTQY

j_call: TRBJ1-6
v_call: TRBV6-1
cdr3_aa: ASGRVYNSPLH

j_call: TRBJ1-5
v_call: TRBV18
cdr3_aa: ASSPVGRANQPQH

j_call: TRBJ1-1
v_call: TRBV3-1
cdr3_aa: ASSRGQGGKAF

j_call: TRBJ2-3
v_call: TRBV6-5
cdr3_aa: ASSLGTGKLSTDTQY

j_call: TRBJ2-1
v_call: TRBV6-1
cdr3_aa: AISESIAGAVSSYNEQF

j_call: TRBJ2-3
v_call: TRBV5-4
cdr3_aa: ASSWGQGASDTQY

j_call: TRBJ2-7
v_call: TRBV20-1
cdr3_aa: SARGTSAFKSYEQY

j_call: TRBJ1-2
v_call: TRBV11-2
cdr3_aa: ASSFGTPGAGYT

j_call: TRBJ1-2
v_call: TRBV6-1
cdr3_aa: ASSVKNRPNYGYT

j_call: TRBJ2-7
v_call: TRBV27
cdr3_aa: ASSRTGGANYEQY

j_call: TRBJ1-1
v_call: TRBV6-1
cdr3_aa: ASSPGTGEAF

j_call: TRBJ2-3
v_call: TRBV14
cdr3_aa: ASSQGDYTTDTQY

j_call: TRBJ1-1
v_call: TRBV6-1
cdr3_aa: ASSPRRGMNTEAF

j_call: TRBJ2-7
v_call: TRBV7-8
cdr3_aa: ASSVGARGTYEQY

j_call: TRBJ2-5
v_call: TRBV19
cdr3_aa: ASSRTSGEETQY

j_call: TRBJ2-7
v_call: TRBV7-2
cdr3_aa: ASSLVWGGSESYEQY

j_call: TRBJ2-3
v_call: TRBV24-1
cdr3_aa: ATSDTDRLTDTQY

j_call: TRBJ2-1
v_call: TRBV6-1
cdr3_aa: ASSQARTHNEQF

j_call: TRBJ1-6
v_call: TRBV7-9
cdr3_aa: ASSPDGGSYNSPLH

j_call: TRBJ1-2
v_call: TRBV10-3
cdr3_aa: ASDRGQNYGYT

j_call: TRBJ1-1
v_call: TRBV4-2
cdr3_aa: ASSQDTRTMSKAF